The 24 T cell receptor beta chains listed next were all sequenced from one sample in a study of blood T cell repertoires in COVID-19. Only in-frame clones appear in the TCRdb table, and some are missing; sequencing was by immunoSEQ multiplex PCR. Of some 670,000 clones in the sample, approximately 90% are singletons; the top ten hold around 0.3%. The source material was peripheral blood. These receptors came from a young woman with acute or convalescent COVID-19.

V gene TRBV29-1 combines with J gene TRBJ2-7; a weak D match, TRBD1 (5 bases). The germline V gene encodes CDR1 SQVTM and CDR2 ANQGSEA. V was pared by 4 bases and J by 5 bases, with 21 bases between. This CDR3 region has 15 residues. Written as DNA, the CDR3 is TGCAGCGTTGGGGGTTGGGGCCAGTCCCTGGACGAGCAGTACTTC. Protein sequence: CSVGGWGQSLDEQYF.

The chain carries TRBV27 and TRBJ2-2; a weak D match, TRBD1 (6 bases). This CDR3 region has 16 residues. The germline CDR1 and CDR2 sequences are MNHEY and SMNVEV (reference sequence). The V end was cut by 9 bases, the J end by 0 bases, with 17 bases between. In DNA form, the CDR3 reads TGTGCCAGGCCCGATACCGGGACAACGAACACCGGGGAGCTGTTTTTT. Its protein product is CARPDTGTTNTGELFF.

The chain uses TRBV5-8 and TRBJ1-1; possible D gene TRBD1, 5 bases. The V gene's germline CDR1 is SGHTS and CDR2 YDEGEE. There are 8 residues in the CDR3. The DNA of the CDR3 is TGTCCGGGGGGTGAAGCTTTCTTT. Protein: CPGGEAFF.

This clone has more than one count but fewer than ten. J is TRBJ2-7 and V is TRBV6-2 or TRBV6-3; TRBD2 matches at 10 bases. From germline, CDR1 is MNHEY and CDR2 SVGEGT. The CDR3 sequence is 15 residues long. Trimming removed 0 bases from V and 2 bases from J; junction bases left unmatched: 1. CDR3 protein: CASSYSSGGAYEQYF. For the CDR3, the DNA is TGTGCCAGCAGTTACTCCAGCGGGGGGGCCTACGAGCAGTACTTC.

A single count supports this clone. The chain combines TRBV7-9 with TRBJ2-7; TRBD1 matches at 7 bases. Per germline, CDR1 SEHNR and CDR2 FQNEAQ (reference sequence). V gave up 5 bases and J gave up 2 bases; unmatched junction bases: 9. The length of the CDR3 is 15 residues. CDR3 loop: CASSTGTARTYEQYF. CDR3 bases: TGTGCCAGCAGCACCGGGACAGCGAGAACCTACGAGCAGTACTTC. Drawing the rest from reference TRBV7-9 and TRBJ2-7, the complete variable domain is DTGVSQNPRHKITKRGQNVTFRCDPISEHNRLYWYRQTLGQGPEFLTYFQNEAQLEKSRLLSDRFSAERPKGSFSTLEIQRTEQGDSAMYLCASSTGTARTYEQYFGPGTRLTVT.

Of note for this clone: This specimen includes other DNA sequences encoding the same CDR3. V is TRBV6-5 and J is TRBJ1-2, with 8 bases aligning to TRBD1. The V gene end was trimmed by 2 bases and the J gene end by 3 bases; junction bases not matched to a gene: 2. Germline V CDR1 and CDR2: MNHEY, SVGAGI. The CDR3 has 14 amino acids. The CDR3 reads CASSYTGGYYGYTF. The CDR3 nucleotides read TGTGCCAGCAGTTACACAGGGGGGTACTATGGCTACACCTTC.

This chain links TRBV6-5 with TRBJ1-6; TRBD1 matches at 10 bases. Germline loops: CDR1 MNHEY, CDR2 SVGAGI. The junction had 6 bases not matched to a gene; V was cut back by 7 bases and J by 9 bases. The CDR3 sequence is 14 residues long. CDR3 DNA: TGTGCCAGCATTGGGAGGACAGGGGGTTCACCCCTCCACTTT. Protein: CASIGRTGGSPLHF.

The V and J genes are TRBV6-5 and TRBJ1-1, with D perhaps TRBD1 (5 bases). The CDR3 sequence is 13 residues long. Germline V gives CDR1 MNHEY, CDR2 SVGAGI. V dropped 5 bases and J dropped 3 bases, with 10 bases sitting between them. CDR3 amino acids: CASSTETDTEAFF. The CDR3 DNA reads as TGTGCCAGCAGTACAGAGACAGACACTGAAGCTTTCTTT.

CDR3 nucleotides: TGTGCCAGCAGCTTTAGCGGGCCTAGCACAGATACGCAGTATTTT. It codes for CASSFSGPSTDTQYF. This chain links TRBV7-2 with TRBJ2-3, with 7 bases lining up with TRBD2. Germline V gene lookup returns CDR1 SGHTA and CDR2 FQGNSA. Losses at the gene ends were 3 bases for V and 0 bases for J; bases not matched to a gene: 3. The CDR3 extends over 15 amino acids.

V is TRBV7-2 and J is TRBJ1-1; 10 bases match TRBD1. The CDR3 totals 13 residues. V gave up 5 bases and J gave up 8 bases; unmatched junction bases: 5. Per germline, CDR1 SGHTA and CDR2 FQGNSA. The CDR3 reads CASSQDRGHEAFF. The CDR3 nucleotides are TGTGCCAGCAGCCAAGACAGGGGGCACGAAGCTTTCTTT. The whole variable domain, filled in from reference TRBV7-2 and TRBJ1-1, reads GAGVSQSPSNKVTEKGKDVELRCDPISGHTALYWYRQSLGQGLEFLIYFQGNSAPDKSGLPSDRFSAERTGGSVSTLTIQRTQQEDSAVYLCASSQDRGHEAFFGQGTRLTVV.

The V call is TRBV14, the J call TRBJ1-2, with TRBD1 matching 7 bases. Germline loops: CDR1 SGHDN, CDR2 FVKESK. V shed 5 bases, J shed 4 bases, and the junction held 10 bases outside the gene matches. This CDR3 region has 15 residues. CDR3: CASSVDRVGSYGYTF. In DNA, the CDR3 is TGTGCCAGCAGCGTAGACAGGGTTGGGTCCTATGGCTACACCTTC. Full variable domain (rest looked up from reference TRBV14 and TRBJ1-2): EAGVTQFPSHSVIEKGQTVTLRCDPISGHDNLYWYRRVMGKEIKFLLHFVKESKQDESGMPNNRFLAERTGGTYSTLKVQPAELEDSGVYFCASSVDRVGSYGYTFGSGTRLTVV.

V gene TRBV19 combines with J gene TRBJ1-1; D remains unclear. The CDR3 totals 15 residues. CDR1 LNHDA and CDR2 SQIVND come from the germline V gene (reference sequence). V was pared by 3 bases and J by 2 bases, with 13 bases between. The CDR3 sequence is CASSIHDGFNTEAFF. CDR3 DNA: TGTGCCAGTAGTATCCATGACGGGTTTAACACTGAAGCTTTCTTT.

V usage is TRBV6-4 and J usage is TRBJ2-1; TRBD2 matches 12 bases. Trimming took 3 bases from V and 9 from J; bases not matched to a gene: 6. Germline CDR1 and CDR2: MRHNA and SNTAGT. The CDR3 has 15 amino acids. The CDR3 coding sequence is TGTGCCAGCAGTGATGCTAGCGGGGGGGCCGGTGAGCAGTTCTTC. Its translation: CASSDASGGAGEQFF.

CDR3 sequence reads: CASLGRQGDTEAFF. Here the CDR3 DNA reads TGTGCCAGCCTTGGCCGGCAGGGTGACACTGAAGCTTTCTTT. This chain uses TRBV6-6 with TRBJ1-1; possibly TRBD1 for D (5 bases). The germline V gene encodes CDR1 MNHNY and CDR2 SVGAGI (reference sequence). The CDR3 sequence is 14 residues long. Trimming stripped 8 bases from V and 3 bases from J, with 16 bases between.

V gene TRBV15 combines with J gene TRBJ2-3, with 7 bases that match TRBD1. There are 16 residues in the CDR3. CDR1 is LNHNV and CDR2 is YYDKDF in the germline V gene (reference sequence). The junction had 10 bases not matched to a gene; V was cut back by 5 bases and J by 2 bases. CDR3 loop: CATSSIQGSLTDTQYF. DNA for the CDR3: TGTGCCACCAGCTCCATACAGGGGTCCCTCACAGATACGCAGTATTTT.

The chain employs TRBV24-1 and TRBJ1-4, with 8 bases matching TRBD1. CDR1 KGHDR and CDR2 SFDVKD come from the germline V gene. Trimming removed 3 bases from V and 3 bases from J; junction bases left unmatched: 11. The CDR3 consists of 18 residues. The CDR3 sequence: CATSDNYFLTGANEKLFF. CDR3 sequence (DNA): TGTGCCACCAGTGATAACTACTTTCTGACAGGGGCTAATGAAAAACTGTTTTTT.

The chain has TRBV27 and TRBJ1-1, with 8 bases that match TRBD1. With V trimmed by 6 bases and J by 11 bases, 14 bases remained unmatched. Germline V gives CDR1 MNHEY, CDR2 SMNVEV (reference sequence). CDR3 length equals 14 residues. CDR3 coding DNA: TGTGCCAGCAGCTTGACAGGGGCGACGGCGGGCGCTTTCTTT. This translates into CASSLTGATAGAFF.

The chain recombines TRBV19 with TRBJ2-3, with a possible D match to TRBD2 (6 bases). The CDR3 length is 13 residues. V lost 0 bases and J 6 bases, leaving 7 bases between the germline ends. Per germline, CDR1 LNHDA and CDR2 SQIVND (reference sequence). The CDR3 coding sequence is TGTGCCAGTAGTATAGATCGGGGGGATACGCAGTATTTT. It specifies CASSIDRGDTQYF.

The chain carries TRBV6-1 and TRBJ1-1; D not certain. The CDR3 length is 15 residues. Germline V gene data show CDR1 as MNHNS and CDR2 as SASEGT. Deletions cut 5 bases from V and 1 base from J, with 14 bases between. CDR3 in amino acids: CASSFPGIWNTEAFF. CDR3 in DNA: TGTGCCAGCAGTTTCCCGGGGATTTGGAACACTGAAGCTTTCTTT.

V usage is TRBV19 and J usage is TRBJ2-5; weak D call: TRBD2 (5 bases). CDR3 length: 16 amino acids. Germline CDR1 reads LNHDA; CDR2 reads SQIVND (reference sequence). V was cut by 3 bases and J by 5 bases, with 19 bases left in between. For the CDR3, the DNA is TGTGCCAGTAGTATGTCCGGGGTTAAGGAAAGGGAGACCCAGTACTTC. Residues: CASSMSGVKERETQYF.

The DNA of the CDR3 is TGTGCCAGCAGTAAACACAGGGAAACCACTGAAGCTTTCTTT. As protein: CASSKHRETTEAFF. The chain is built from TRBV6-5 and TRBJ1-1, with D possibly matching TRBD1 (6 bases). From germline, CDR1 is MNHEY and CDR2 SVGAGI. This CDR3 is 14 amino acids long. Trimming took 5 bases from V and 4 from J, leaving 14 bases between them.

This chain links TRBV27 with TRBJ1-1; perhaps TRBD1 as D (6 bases). V dropped 4 bases and J dropped 4 bases, with 13 bases sitting between them. Germline V CDR1 and CDR2: MNHEY, SMNVEV (reference sequence). This CDR3 has 14 amino acids. DNA of the CDR3: TGTGCCAGCAGTTCAACAGGGTATAGCACTGAAGCTTTCTTT. Translation gives CASSSTGYSTEAFF.

The chain joins TRBV11-2 to TRBJ1-3, with D possibly being TRBD1 (5 bases). Per the germline V gene, CDR1 is SGHAT and CDR2 is FQNNGV. V lost 1 base and J lost 0, with 10 bases in between. The CDR3 length is 16 residues. CDR3 protein: CASSLVGRYSGNTIYF. In DNA form, the CDR3 reads TGTGCCAGCAGCTTAGTGGGGCGATACTCTGGAAACACCATATATTTT.

This clone was recorded only once. As DNA, the CDR3 is TGCGCCAGCAGCCAAGGGGAGGGGACTAGCGCTTACAATGAGCAGTTCTTC. Protein: CASSQGEGTSAYNEQFF. This chain joins TRBV4-3 and TRBJ2-1, with 10 bases that match TRBD2. The CDR3 is 17 residues long. V dropped 1 base and J dropped 4; count of bases not matched to a gene: 7. CDR1 LGHNA and CDR2 YSLEER come from the germline V gene.